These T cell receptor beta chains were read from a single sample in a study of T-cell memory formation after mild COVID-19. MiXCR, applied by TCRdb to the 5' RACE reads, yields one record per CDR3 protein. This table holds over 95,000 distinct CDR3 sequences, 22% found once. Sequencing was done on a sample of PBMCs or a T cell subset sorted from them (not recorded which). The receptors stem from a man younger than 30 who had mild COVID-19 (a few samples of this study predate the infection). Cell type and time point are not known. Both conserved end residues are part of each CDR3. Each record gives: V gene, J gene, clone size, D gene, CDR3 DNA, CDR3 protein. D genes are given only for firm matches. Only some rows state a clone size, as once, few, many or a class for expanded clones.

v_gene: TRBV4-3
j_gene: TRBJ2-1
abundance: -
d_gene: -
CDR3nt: TGCGCCAGCAGCGGCCGGGACAGCGGGGTCAATGAGCAGTTCTTC
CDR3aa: CASSGRDSGVNEQFF

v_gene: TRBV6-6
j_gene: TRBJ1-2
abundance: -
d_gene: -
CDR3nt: TGTGCCAGCAGTTACGATTATGGGGATAGCTATGGCTACACCTTC
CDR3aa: CASSYDYGDSYGYTF

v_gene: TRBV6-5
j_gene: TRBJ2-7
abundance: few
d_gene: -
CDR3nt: TGTGCCAGCAGTTACACAGGGGAGGGAGCCTACGAGCAGTACTTC
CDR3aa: CASSYTGEGAYEQYF

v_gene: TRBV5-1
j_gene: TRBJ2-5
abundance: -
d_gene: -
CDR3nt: TGCGCCAGCAGCCCCTGGGACCGCCAAGAGACCCAGTACTTC
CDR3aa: CASSPWDRQETQYF

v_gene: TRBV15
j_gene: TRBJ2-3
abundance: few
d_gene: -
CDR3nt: TGTGCCACCAGCGCCCGAAGTCCGACAGTTCCAGATACGCAGTATTTT
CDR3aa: CATSARSPTVPDTQYF

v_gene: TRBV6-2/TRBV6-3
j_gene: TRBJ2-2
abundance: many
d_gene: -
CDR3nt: TGTGCCAGCCGGGTCACCGGGGAGCTGTTTTTT
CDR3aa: CASRVTGELFF

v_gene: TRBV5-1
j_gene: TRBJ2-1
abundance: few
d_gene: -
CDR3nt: TGCGCCAGCAGAGAGGGGCACAGCTCCTACAATGAGCAGTTCTTC
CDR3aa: CASREGHSSYNEQFF

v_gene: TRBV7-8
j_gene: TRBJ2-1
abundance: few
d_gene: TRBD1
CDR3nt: TGTGCCAGCAGCTCCGGGACAGGGGGCGGCAATGAGCAGTTCTTC
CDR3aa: CASSSGTGGGNEQFF

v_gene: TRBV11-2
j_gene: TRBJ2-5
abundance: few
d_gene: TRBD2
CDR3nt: TGTGCCAGCAGCGCCAGGACTAGCGGAAAAGAGACCCAGTACTTC
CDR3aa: CASSARTSGKETQYF

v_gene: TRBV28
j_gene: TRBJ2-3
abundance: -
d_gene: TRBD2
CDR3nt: TGTGCCAGTACTAGCGGAACTAGCACAGATACGCAGTATTTT
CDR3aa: CASTSGTSTDTQYF